The rows below give T cell receptor beta chains drawn from one sample of a study of radiation and T cells in renal cell carcinoma. Sequencing was performed with immunoSEQ multiplex PCR; in TCRdb, only in-frame clones are kept and a portion is missing. This repertoire shows around 9,600 clones, around 53% found once; its top ten account for under 25%. Sequenced material: tumor tissue, taken from a patient whose treatment included radiotherapy and nephrectomy. The receptors were sampled from a man aged 55 to 70 with renal cell carcinoma. Both conserved end residues are part of each CDR3. D genes are given only for firm matches. Not all rows give a size; the values are once, few, many and, for expanded clones, a class.

-	few	TRBJ1-1	TRBV7-8	TGTGCCAGCAGCTTAAGGGATAACACTGAAGCTTTCTTT	CASSLRDNTEAFF
TRBD1	-	TRBJ2-2	TRBV7-9	TGTGCCAGCAGTTGGGACAGGGGGGTCGCCGGGGAGCTGTTTTTT	CASSWDRGVAGELFF
-	-	TRBJ1-1	TRBV19	TGTGCCAGTAGTTGGGGGGTCAAGGGTAACACTGAAGCTTTCTTT	CASSWGVKGNTEAFF
TRBD1	-	TRBJ1-4	TRBV15	TGTGCCACCAGCAGTCACTCCCAGGGGGGCGATGAAAAACTGTTTTTT	CATSSHSQGGDEKLFF
-	-	TRBJ2-7	TRBV7-9	TGTGCCAGCAGCTTGAAGGGGACTGCCGAGCAGTACTTC	CASSLKGTAEQYF
-	medium-sized	TRBJ1-3	TRBV6-1	TGTGCCAGCAGTCCGAGGACCTCTGGAAACACCATATATTTT	CASSPRTSGNTIYF
TRBD2	-	TRBJ2-7	TRBV9	TGTGCCAGCAGCGTAGGAGGAGCTAGCGGGAGCCTCCTCTACGAGCAGTACTTC	CASSVGGASGSLLYEQYF
-	few	TRBJ2-7	TRBV28	TGTGCCAGCAACCTGGGTGGAAACTCCTACGAGCAGTACTTC	CASNLGGNSYEQYF
-	-	TRBJ2-2	TRBV9	TGTGCCAGCAGCCCGTTCCTACGGCGGAACACCGGGGAGCTGTTTTTT	CASSPFLRRNTGELFF
-	-	TRBJ2-7	TRBV5-8	TGTGCCAGCAGCTTGGGGACAGCCTCCTACGAGCAGTACTTC	CASSLGTASYEQYF
TRBD1	-	TRBJ2-6	TRBV7-2	TGTGCCAGCAGTCGCCGGGACAGCAGCTCTGGGGCCAACGTCCTGACTTTC	CASSRRDSSSGANVLTF
-	few	TRBJ2-7	TRBV6-1	TGTGCCAGCAGTGGAAACTCCTACGAGCAGTACTTC	CASSGNSYEQYF
-	-	TRBJ2-7	TRBV21-1	TGTGCCAGCAGCAATAGGAATAGCGGGGTCTCCTACGAGCAGTACTTC	CASSNRNSGVSYEQYF
-	-	TRBJ1-1	TRBV7-9	TGTGCCAGCAGCTTGAGGACCGGGGTGAACACTGAAGCTTTCTTT	CASSLRTGVNTEAFF
TRBD2	-	TRBJ2-7	TRBV27	TGTGCCAGCAGTCGGGGGACTAGCGGGAGCATCCACGAGCAGTACTTC	CASSRGTSGSIHEQYF
TRBD2	few	TRBJ2-7	TRBV9	TGTGCCAGCAGCTCAGGACTAGCGGGAGGACTATACGAGCAGTACTTC	CASSSGLAGGLYEQYF
TRBD2	-	TRBJ2-7	TRBV27	TGTGCCAGCAGTTTATTTCGGACTAGCGGGAGTAGAATGTACGAGCAGTACTTC	CASSLFRTSGSRMYEQYF
-	-	TRBJ2-7	TRBV27	TGTGCCAGCAGTTTATCGGCGGTTTCTTACGAGCAGTACTTC	CASSLSAVSYEQYF
-	few	TRBJ1-2	TRBV10-3	TGTGCCACGAGACACACCGATAACTATGGCTACACCTTC	CATRHTDNYGYTF
-	-	TRBJ2-7	TRBV28	TGTGCCAGCAGTCCACTAGATCCCTACGAGCAGTACTTC	CASSPLDPYEQYF
TRBD2	-	TRBJ2-2	TRBV5-1	TGCGCCAGCAGCTTAGAGGGTCTAGCGGAAATCACCGGGGAGCTGTTTTTT	CASSLEGLAEITGELFF
TRBD2	-	TRBJ2-7	TRBV27	TGTGCCAGCAGTTTATCGGGAGGGAGACAGTACGAGCAGTACTTC	CASSLSGGRQYEQYF
TRBD1	once	TRBJ1-1	TRBV7-3	TGTGCCAGCAGCTCACAGGGGCCGGGCACTGAAGCTTTCTTT	CASSSQGPGTEAFF
TRBD1	-	TRBJ2-6	TRBV27	TGTGCCAGCAGTTGGACAGGGGGCGCTTTTGGGGCCAACGTCCTGACTTTC	CASSWTGGAFGANVLTF
-	-	TRBJ2-7	TRBV13	TGTGCCAGCAGCCCGTTAGGGGGGCGCGGGTCCTACGAGCAGTACTTC	CASSPLGGRGSYEQYF
TRBD1	-	TRBJ1-5	TRBV27	TGTGCCAGCAGCACAATCGACAGGGGGGCCAATCAGCCCCAGCATTTT	CASSTIDRGANQPQHF
TRBD1	once	TRBJ2-3	TRBV6-6	TGTGCCAGCAGTCTTGACAGGGCTAGCACAGATACGCAGTATTTT	CASSLDRASTDTQYF
TRBD1	-	TRBJ1-1	TRBV29-1	TGCAGCGTTGAAGCCGGGACAGCGAACACTGAAGCTTTCTTT	CSVEAGTANTEAFF
TRBD1	large	TRBJ1-4	TRBV5-1	TGCGCCAGCAGCTCGACAGGGTCTAATGAAAAACTGTTTTTT	CASSSTGSNEKLFF
-	medium-sized	TRBJ1-1	TRBV5-1	TGCGCCAGCAGCCCGGCGGGGGGGAACACTGAAGCTTTCTTT	CASSPAGGNTEAFF
TRBD2	-	TRBJ2-7	TRBV27	TGTGCCAGCAGTGCGCTCCAGGGACTAAGACCTTACGAGCAGTACTTC	CASSALQGLRPYEQYF
-	few	TRBJ1-2	TRBV2	TGTGCCAGCATCCAGCAACCTAACTATGGCTACACCTTC	CASIQQPNYGYTF
-	-	TRBJ1-2	TRBV7-9	TGTGCCAGCAGCTTTCGCGGTTCTACATATGGCTACACCTTC	CASSFRGSTYGYTF
-	-	TRBJ1-2	TRBV20-1	TGCAGTGCGGGGGACGTAATGGGCTACACCTTC	CSAGDVMGYTF
-	-	TRBJ2-1	TRBV6-5	TGTGCCAGCAGTTACCCCCCGGGAGCGGCGTACAATGAGCAGTTCTTC	CASSYPPGAAYNEQFF